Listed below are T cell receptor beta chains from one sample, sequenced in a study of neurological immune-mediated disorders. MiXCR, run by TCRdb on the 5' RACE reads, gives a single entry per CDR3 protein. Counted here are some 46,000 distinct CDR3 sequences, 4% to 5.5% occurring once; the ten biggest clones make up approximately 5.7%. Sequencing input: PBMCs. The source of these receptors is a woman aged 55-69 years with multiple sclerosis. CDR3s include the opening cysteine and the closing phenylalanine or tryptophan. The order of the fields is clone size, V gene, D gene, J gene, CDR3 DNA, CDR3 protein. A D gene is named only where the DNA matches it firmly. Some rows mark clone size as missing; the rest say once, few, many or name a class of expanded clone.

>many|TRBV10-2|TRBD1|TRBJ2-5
TGCGCCAGCAGTAATCCGGACAGGGGCTCGCAAGAGACCCAGTACTTC
CASSNPDRGSQETQYF
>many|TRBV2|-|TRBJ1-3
TGTGCCAGCACCGAACAGATCTTCTCTGGAAACACCATATATTTT
CASTEQIFSGNTIYF
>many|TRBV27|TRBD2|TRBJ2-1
TGTGCCAGCAGTTTATCAGGACTAGCAGAACAGTTCTTC
CASSLSGLAEQFF
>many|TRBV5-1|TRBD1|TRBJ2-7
TGCGCCAGCAGCCCGCCCGAACAGGGGAACTCCTACGAGCAGTACTTC
CASSPPEQGNSYEQYF
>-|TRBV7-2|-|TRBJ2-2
TGTGCCAGCAGCTTAGGCGGGGCCGGGGAGCTGTTTTTT
CASSLGGAGELFF
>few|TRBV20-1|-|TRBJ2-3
TGCAGTGCTCCCGGGACCTTCCCAACAGCAACCACAGATACGCAGTATTTT
CSAPGTFPTATTDTQYF
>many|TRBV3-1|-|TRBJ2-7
TGTGCCAGCAGCCAAGACCCGGGGACGTTCCTCGAGCAGTACTTC
CASSQDPGTFLEQYF
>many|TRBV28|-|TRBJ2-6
TGTGCCAGCAGGGAGTCTGGGGCCAACGTCCTGACTTTC
CASRESGANVLTF
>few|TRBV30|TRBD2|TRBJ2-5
TGTGCCTGGAGTCAACTCATTCGCGGGAGGGTCTCGCGGGAGACCCAGTACTTC
CAWSQLIRGRVSRETQYF
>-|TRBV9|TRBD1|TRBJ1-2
TGTGCCAGCAGCTTAGGACAGGGGGTTTACTATGGCTACACCTTC
CASSLGQGVYYGYTF
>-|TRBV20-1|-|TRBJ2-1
TGCAGTGCTCCCGAGGCATTTGAGCAGTTCTTC
CSAPEAFEQFF
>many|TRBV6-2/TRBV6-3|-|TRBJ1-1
TGTGCCAGCAGTTACGGGGAGGCCGTCGAAGCTTTCTTT
CASSYGEAVEAFF
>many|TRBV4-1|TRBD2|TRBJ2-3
TGCGCCAGCAGCCACGCCGGACTAGCGGGAGGGCCAGCGAATACGCAGTATTTT
CASSHAGLAGGPANTQYF
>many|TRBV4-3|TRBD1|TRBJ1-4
TGCGCCAGCAGCCAAGATGGGACAGGAGTGAATGAAAAACTGTTTTTT
CASSQDGTGVNEKLFF
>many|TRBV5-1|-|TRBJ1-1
TGCGCCAGCAGCTCTATCTCACTTAACACTGAAGCTTTCTTT
CASSSISLNTEAFF
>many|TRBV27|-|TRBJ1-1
TGTGCCACCCGGGGGCGGGGGTACACTGAAGCTTTCTTT
CATRGRGYTEAFF
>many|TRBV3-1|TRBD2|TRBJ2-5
TGTGCCAGCAGCCCTGGACTAGAAGAGACCCAGTACTTC
CASSPGLEETQYF
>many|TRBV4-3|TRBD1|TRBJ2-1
TGCGCCAGCAGCCAGGGGACAGGGGACAATGAGCAGTTCTTC
CASSQGTGDNEQFF
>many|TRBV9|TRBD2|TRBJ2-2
TGTGCCAGCAGCGGGCCGGGACTAGCGGGAGGGCTAGTACGGCTGTTTTTT
CASSGPGLAGGLVRLFF
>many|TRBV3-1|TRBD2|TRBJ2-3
TGTGCGACTAGCGGGGGGCTCACAGATACGCAGTATTTT
CATSGGLTDTQYF
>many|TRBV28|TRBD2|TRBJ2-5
TGTGCCAGCAGGCAGCCGGGGACTAGCCAAGAGACCCAGTACTTC
CASRQPGTSQETQYF
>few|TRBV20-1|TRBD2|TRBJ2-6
TGCAGTGCCCACCTCGGAGCGGGGGGCTCTGGGGCCAACGTCCTGACTTTC
CSAHLGAGGSGANVLTF
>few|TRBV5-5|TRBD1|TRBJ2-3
TGTGCCAGCAGCCCACGAACCGGGACAGGCACAGATACGCAGTATTTT
CASSPRTGTGTDTQYF
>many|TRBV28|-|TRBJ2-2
TGTGCCAGCAGCGACCCGGGCAGGGTAAAGATCGGGGAGCTGTTTTTT
CASSDPGRVKIGELFF
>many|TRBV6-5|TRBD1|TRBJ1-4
TGTGCCAGCAGTAGGGACAGGGGGCGCGTTGAAAAACTGTTTTTT
CASSRDRGRVEKLFF
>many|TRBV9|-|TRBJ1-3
TGTGCCAGCAGCGTTCTTGCAGACTCTGGAAACACCATATATTTT
CASSVLADSGNTIYF
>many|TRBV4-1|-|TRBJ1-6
TGCGCCAGCAGCCAAGGGGATGAGCGAGGGACCTCGCGAGGTTCACCCCTCCACTTT
CASSQGDERGTSRGSPLHF
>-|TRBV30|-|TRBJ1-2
TGTGCCTGGAGTCCACACCTAAGTTCGCAAGGCTACACCTTC
CAWSPHLSSQGYTF
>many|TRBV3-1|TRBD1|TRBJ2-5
TGTGCCAGCAGCCAAGCGACATACATCTACAGGGGACAAGAGACCCAGTACTTC
CASSQATYIYRGQETQYF
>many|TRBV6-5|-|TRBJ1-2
TGTGCCAGCAACCCAACGGTCGGAGGGTTCGACTATGGCTACACCTTC
CASNPTVGGFDYGYTF
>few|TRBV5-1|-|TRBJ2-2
TGCGCCAGCAGCTTGACAGAGCTGCGCGGGGAGCTGTTTTTT
CASSLTELRGELFF
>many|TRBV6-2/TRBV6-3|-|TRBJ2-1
TGTGCCAGCAGCGGTTGGCGTCGCGATGAGCAGTTCTTC
CASSGWRRDEQFF
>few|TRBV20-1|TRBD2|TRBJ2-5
TGCAGTGCTAAGATACAGCGGGGGGAGTACCAAGAGACCCAGTACTTC
CSAKIQRGEYQETQYF
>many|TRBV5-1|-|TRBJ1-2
TGCGCCAGCAGCTTGGGTCAGGGTGTTGGCGGCTACACCTTC
CASSLGQGVGGYTF
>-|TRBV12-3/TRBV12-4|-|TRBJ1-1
TGTGCCAGCAGTTTCGGACTTGGGACTGAAGCTTTCTTT
CASSFGLGTEAFF
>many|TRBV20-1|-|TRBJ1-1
TGCAGTGCTAGAGTTACCAGTGAAGCTTTCTTT
CSARVTSEAFF
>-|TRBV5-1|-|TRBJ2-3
TGCGCCAGCAGCTTGGCGTCCACCTCGGCAGATACGCAGTATTTT
CASSLASTSADTQYF
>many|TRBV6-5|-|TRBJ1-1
TGTGCCAGCAGTTACCGAGAAGGAGAAGCTTTCTTT
CASSYREGEAFF
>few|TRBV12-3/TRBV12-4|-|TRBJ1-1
TGTGCCAGCGAGGGGTCGGGCACTGAAGCTTTCTTT
CASEGSGTEAFF
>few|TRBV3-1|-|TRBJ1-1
TGTGCCAGCAGCCCGCAAGTGAACACTGAAGCTTTCTTT
CASSPQVNTEAFF
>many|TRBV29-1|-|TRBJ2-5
TGCAGCGCGCGTTGGGAGACCCAGTACTTC
CSARWETQYF
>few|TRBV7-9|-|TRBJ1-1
TGTGCCAGCAGCTACGGGGGTAACTCTGAAGCTTTCTTT
CASSYGGNSEAFF
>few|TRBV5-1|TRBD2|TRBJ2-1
TGCGCCAGCAGCGTGGGACTAGTACTTGAGCAGTTCTTC
CASSVGLVLEQFF
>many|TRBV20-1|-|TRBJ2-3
TGCAGTGCTAGAAGGGGACCTAGCACAGATACGCAGTATTTT
CSARRGPSTDTQYF
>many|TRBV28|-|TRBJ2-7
TGTGCCAGCAGTTTAGGGGGATCGGTCTCCTACGAGCAGTACTTC
CASSLGGSVSYEQYF
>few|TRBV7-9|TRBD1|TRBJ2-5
TGTGCCAGCAGCTCGACGGACAGGGTGGAGACCCAGTACTTC
CASSSTDRVETQYF
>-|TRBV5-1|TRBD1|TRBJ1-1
TGCGCCAGCAGCTTATGGACAGGTCGGAACACTGAAGCTTTCTTT
CASSLWTGRNTEAFF
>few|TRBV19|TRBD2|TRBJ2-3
TGTGCCAGTAGTACTGGGAGGGAATCCACAGATACGCAGTATTTT
CASSTGRESTDTQYF
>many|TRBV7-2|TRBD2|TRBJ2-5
TGTGCCAGCAGCTTAAGGCGGGAGCCACAGTACTTC
CASSLRREPQYF
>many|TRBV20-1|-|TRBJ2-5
TGCAGTGCCACCGTACAGCCCCCCAGAGAGACCCAGTACTTC
CSATVQPPRETQYF
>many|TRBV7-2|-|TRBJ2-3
TGTGCCAGCAGCTCCCGAGGTCCCTTAGATACGCAGTATTTT
CASSSRGPLDTQYF
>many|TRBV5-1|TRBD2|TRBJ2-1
TGCGCCAGCAGCTTTAGCGGGAGAGGGGAAAATGAGCAGTTCTTC
CASSFSGRGENEQFF
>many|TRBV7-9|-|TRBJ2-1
TGTGCCAGCAGCCGGGGCCTCAATGAGCAGTTCTTC
CASSRGLNEQFF
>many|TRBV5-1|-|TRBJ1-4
TGCGCCAGCAGCTTCGACAGGATAGGAGAAAAACTGTTTTTT
CASSFDRIGEKLFF
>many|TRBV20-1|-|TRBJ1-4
TGCAGTGCTAGAGGGCACAGGGACATGCCTGAAAAACTGTTTTTT
CSARGHRDMPEKLFF